The following is a T cell receptor beta chain sequence with its context. Those enrolled, adults aged roughly 18 to 100 years, came from 24 US areas. These data originate in a study of blood T cell repertoires in COVID-19. Trimming removed 4 bases from V and 9 bases from J, with 11 bases in between. The CDR3 is made up of 12 amino acids. The germline V gene has CDR1 SGDLS and CDR2 YYNGEE. In the study's own analysis: For nucleated cells, counts were estimated from reference gene primer amplification. The method was immunoSEQ multiplex PCR; TCRdb's version includes in-frame clones alone and lacks a portion of them. V, J and clone size are those of that table, while D and trimming were read from the DNA. The profile covers a few hundred thousand clones, with 92% appearing a single time and around a sixth taken by the ten largest.

The J gene is TRBJ2-1, the V gene TRBV9, with D unresolved. Sequencing was done on a sample of PBMCs or T cells enriched from blood (not recorded which). This TCR came from a woman in her 30s who had recovered from COVID-19. The CDR3 here is CASSSLSSEQFF. CDR3 nucleotides: TGTGCCAGCAGCTCCCTCTCCAGTGAGCAGTTCTTC.